This T cell receptor beta chain was observed in a study of beta chain features in type 1 diabetes. Regarding the study as a whole: Shortening of TCRB CDR3s, moderate but significant, appeared in all four CD4+ subsets of Type 1 diabetes patients. The study found fewer insertions and more deletions at VDJ junctions in type 1 diabetes patients.

What was sequenced were expressed TCRB transcripts, since all of the isolated RNA had been reverse transcribed. Clones were sequenced by immunoSEQ multiplex PCR, and TCRdb holds only the in-frame ones, with some missing. The table shows some 360,000 clones, with around a tenth occurring only once. The CDR3 totals 14 residues. Trimming took off 1 base at V and 2 bases at J, with 9 bases between the two ends. Germline-derived CDR1 and CDR2 are SGDLS and YYNGEE. As for this clone: The antigen is not known.

This chain connects TRBV9 to TRBJ2-5; TRBD2 might be the D (6 bases). This clonotype originated in a man younger than 45 with type 1 diabetes. Sequenced input: central memory CD4+ T cells from blood. Here the CDR3 reads CASSVFSGQETQYF. CDR3 DNA: TGTGCCAGCAGCGTATTTAGCGGTCAAGAGACCCAGTACTTC.